Each of the 20 T cell receptor beta chains below was sequenced from the same sample in a study of cytomegalovirus exposure and HLA in healthy donors. With 60 Vbeta and 13 Jbeta primers, the PCR was carried out. Method: immunoSEQ multiplex PCR; TCRdb's copy keeps in-frame clones and lacks some. The table lists some 140,000 clones, 79% of them singletons, with approximately 1% in the top ten. The sample was PBMCs. Receptors originate from a man aged 18 to 29 in good health and CMV-seronegative.

J is TRBJ1-5 and V is TRBV19; D is unclear. Trimming shortened V by 7 bases and J by 2 bases, and 15 bases separated the two germline ends. This CDR3 has 15 amino acids. CDR1 and CDR2 (germline): LNHDA, SQIVND (reference sequence). The CDR3 here is CASTPVYSGNQPQHF. CDR3 DNA sequence: TGTGCCAGTACCCCAGTCTATAGCGGCAATCAGCCCCAGCATTTT.

This clone was counted between two and nine times. The chain is built from TRBV2 and TRBJ1-4, with TRBD1 as a possible D gene (6 bases). CDR3 length: 14 residues. V shed 4 bases and J shed 3 bases, with 9 bases lying between them. The germline V gene has CDR1 SNHLY and CDR2 FYNNEI. The CDR3 bases are TGTGCCAGCAGTGGGGCAGGGGCTAATGAAAAACTGTTTTTT. Its protein is CASSGAGANEKLFF.

The gene calls are TRBV5-1 and TRBJ2-7; 8 bases match TRBD1. V lost 5 bases and J lost 5; bases outside the gene matches: 6. CDR3 size: 13 residues. Germline V lookup: CDR1 SGHRS, CDR2 YFSETQ. CDR3 in DNA: TGCGCCAGCAGGCAGGGGGCTTCCCACGAGCAGTACTTC. Amino acid sequence: CASRQGASHEQYF.

V gene TRBV6-5 combines with J gene TRBJ2-7; perhaps TRBD1 as D (5 bases). The length of the CDR3 is 12 residues. CDR1 is MNHEY and CDR2 is SVGAGI in the germline V gene. Trimming pared 8 bases from V and 0 bases from J, leaving 8 bases between. The CDR3 bases are TGTGCCAGCGGCAGGGACTCCTACGAGCAGTACTTC. It yields the protein CASGRDSYEQYF.

The chain recombines TRBV7-9 with TRBJ1-2; D unresolved. From germline, CDR1 is SEHNR and CDR2 FQNEAQ (reference sequence). This CDR3 comprises 16 residues. Trimming removed 1 base from V and 8 bases from J, with 20 bases in between. As DNA, the CDR3 is TGTGCCAGCAGCTTAGTCCTGGGCCCACCAACGGGAGGCTACACCTTC. It specifies CASSLVLGPPTGGYTF.

The rearrangement links TRBV4-2 to TRBJ2-7; D uncertain. The germline V and J ends were trimmed by 4 bases and 6 bases, with 13 bases remaining between them. Germline V gives CDR1 LGHNA, CDR2 YNFKEQ. The CDR3 loop spans 13 amino acids. The CDR3 is CASSPSQASEQYF. The CDR3 DNA reads as TGTGCCAGCAGCCCTTCGCAGGCCTCCGAGCAGTACTTC.

This clone is a singleton in its sample. The chain recombines TRBV10-3 with TRBJ2-6; D is possibly TRBD2 (7 bases). Trimming shortened V by 2 bases and J by 5 bases, and 13 bases separated the two germline ends. This CDR3 spans 16 amino acids. Per the germline V gene, CDR1 is ENHRY and CDR2 is SYGVKD. The CDR3 sequence is CAISEIGGGRANVLTF. The DNA for the CDR3 is TGTGCCATCAGTGAGATAGGGGGGGGGCGGGCCAACGTCCTGACTTTC.

The chain couples TRBV2 to TRBJ1-5; 9 nucleotides match TRBD1. V lost 7 bases, J lost 4 bases, and 2 bases stayed unmatched. Looked up from germline, CDR1 is SNHLY and CDR2 is FYNNEI. The CDR3 spans 13 residues. In nucleotides, the CDR3 is TGTGCCAGCACGGGACAGGGAAATCAGCCCCAGCATTTT. Its translation: CASTGQGNQPQHF.

V usage is TRBV30 and J usage is TRBJ1-1, with a possible D match to TRBD1 (5 bases). The length of the CDR3 is 13 residues. With 6 bases removed from V and 1 base from J, the gap between germline ends came to 12 bases. Germline assignment: CDR1 GTSNPN and CDR2 SVGIG (reference sequence). The DNA of the CDR3 is TGTGCCTGTGCTCGCGGGGGGAACACTGAAGCTTTCTTT. This translates into CACARGGNTEAFF.

The genes are TRBV28 and TRBJ1-6; weak D call: TRBD1 (6 bases). Trimming removed 3 bases from V and 9 bases from J, with 15 bases in between. The germline V gene has CDR1 MDHEN and CDR2 SYDVKM. The CDR3 runs to 15 residues. The CDR3 region has the DNA TGTGCCAGCAGTTTGGGGGGGGCGGGAATTTCACCCCTCCACTTT. The encoded protein is CASSLGGAGISPLHF.

This sequence joins TRBV10-3 and TRBJ1-5; perhaps TRBD1 as D (6 bases). Germline V gene lookup returns CDR1 ENHRY and CDR2 SYGVKD. With 11 bases removed from V and 7 bases from J, the gap between germline ends came to 18 bases. The CDR3 has 13 residues. CDR3 sequence: CASKGGGGQPQHF. The CDR3 DNA follows: TGTGCCTCAAAGGGGGGGGGCGGCCAGCCCCAGCATTTT.

This chain links TRBV9 with TRBJ2-5; 9 nucleotides agree with TRBD2. CDR1 and CDR2 from the germline V gene are SGDLS and YYNGEE. The CDR3 totals 16 residues. The J segment lost 2 bases and the V segment lost 0 bases, leaving 5 bases of the junction unmatched. CDR3 bases: TGTGCCAGCAGCGTAGCTCGGCTAGCGGGACAAGAGACCCAGTACTTC. It yields the protein CASSVARLAGQETQYF.

This chain joins TRBV6-4 and TRBJ1-1; D is ambiguous. Germline loops: CDR1 MRHNA, CDR2 SNTAGT. Trimming stripped 4 bases from V and 5 bases from J, with 11 bases between. The CDR3 loop spans 13 amino acids. The CDR3 nucleotides are TGTGCCAGCAGTGGCCCAGGTAGGACTGAAGCTTTCTTT. It translates to CASSGPGRTEAFF.

This clone was seen only a few times. The rearrangement uses TRBV13 and TRBJ1-1; D is unclear. V dropped 3 bases and J dropped 2 bases, with 10 bases sitting between them. This CDR3 region has 14 residues. Germline CDR1 and CDR2: PRHDT and FYEKMQ (reference sequence). The DNA for the CDR3 is TGTGCCAGCAGCTTGGGCCCATCCAACACTGAAGCTTTCTTT. This gives the protein CASSLGPSNTEAFF.

This rearrangement joins TRBV15 to TRBJ1-3; the D gene is possibly TRBD1 (5 bases). The ends were cut back, 4 bases at V and 2 bases at J, with 15 bases in the middle. The germline CDR1 and CDR2 sequences are LNHNV and YYDKDF (reference sequence). The CDR3 is 16 residues long. CDR3 sequence: CATSKDTRGTGNTIYF. Here the CDR3 DNA reads TGTGCCACCAGCAAGGACACACGGGGGACTGGAAACACCATATATTTT.

The chain links TRBV18 to TRBJ1-1, with TRBD1 matching 7 bases. The CDR3 runs to 15 residues. V shed 3 bases and J 1 base; nucleotides not matched to a gene: 5. Germline CDR1 KGHSH, CDR2 LQKENI. DNA for the CDR3: TGTGCCAGCTCACCGTCTGACAGGGCGAACACTGAAGCTTTCTTT. Translation gives CASSPSDRANTEAFF.

The rearrangement links TRBV5-1 to TRBJ1-1, with no clear D. Germline loops: CDR1 SGHRS, CDR2 YFSETQ. Trimming pared 3 bases from V and 1 base from J, leaving 10 bases between. The CDR3 contains 14 residues. Written as DNA, the CDR3 is TGCGCCAGCAGCTCCCTCCCGGGGAACACTGAAGCTTTCTTT. Its translation is CASSSLPGNTEAFF.

On this clone: The sample holds other DNA sequences that translate to the same CDR3. The J gene is TRBJ1-6, the V gene TRBV6-1; D is uncertain. The V end lost 5 bases, the J end lost 6 bases, and 8 bases lay between the germline ends. Germline V gene sequence: CDR1 MNHNS, CDR2 SASEGT. CDR3 length: 13 amino acids. The DNA of the CDR3 is TGTGCCAGCAGTTCACGGGTTAATTCACCCCTCCACTTT. Translating gives CASSSRVNSPLHF.

The sample holds a few counts of this clone. The CDR3 sequence: CASSNNYREGLFF. DNA for the CDR3: TGTGCCAGCAGCAACAACTACAGGGAGGGGCTGTTTTTT. V and J are TRBV7-9 and TRBJ2-2, with a tentative D call TRBD2 (7 bases). Between the trimmed V and J ends, which lost 5 bases and 13 bases, there was a span of 17 bases. The CDR3 spans 13 residues. The germline gives CDR1 SEHNR, CDR2 FQNEAQ (reference sequence).

The chain combines TRBV5-6 with TRBJ2-7, with TRBD1 identical over 8 bases. Trimming removed 3 bases from V and 3 bases from J; junction bases left unmatched: 11. CDR1 and CDR2 (germline): SGHDT, YYEEEE. This CDR3 comprises 16 residues. The CDR3 protein is CASSYAGTGGHYEQYF. CDR3 coding DNA: TGTGCCAGCAGCTACGCCGGTACAGGGGGTCACTACGAGCAGTACTTC.